A single sample gave rise to the 21 T cell receptor beta chains below, sequenced in a study of identical twins. TCRdb ran MiXCR on the 5' RACE reads and lists one entry per CDR3 protein. The repertoire consists of 400,000 to 600,000 distinct CDR3 sequences, with about a fifth occurring once and the leading ten covering approximately 0.52%. This sample also belongs to another study, concerning yellow fever vaccine responses in identical twins.

Sequencing was performed on CD4+ T cells sorted from blood. All receptors derive from a woman aged 18-29 years in good health.

This chain uses TRBV7-9 with TRBJ2-2, with 11 bases identical to TRBD2. Trimming took 2 bases from V and 6 from J; bases not matched to a gene: 8. Germline V lookup: CDR1 SEHNR, CDR2 FQNEAQ (reference sequence). This CDR3 has 17 amino acids. CDR3 sequence (DNA): TGTGCCAGCAGCTTAAGATCGGGACTAGCGGCAGCCGGGGAGCTGTTTTTT. Protein sequence: CASSLRSGLAAAGELFF.

This chain connects TRBV2 to TRBJ1-4, with 7 bases aligning to TRBD1. CDR3 length: 15 amino acids. Trimming at V came to 7 bases and at J to 3 bases, leaving 8 bases not matched to a gene. Germline CDR1 and CDR2: SNHLY and FYNNEI. The CDR3 reads CASNPSGTANEKLFF. The CDR3 DNA reads as TGTGCCAGCAATCCTTCCGGGACAGCTAATGAAAAACTGTTTTTT.

The chain uses TRBV6-1 and TRBJ2-1, with D uncertain. CDR1 MNHNS and CDR2 SASEGT come from the germline V gene. Trimming took 6 bases from V and 0 from J, leaving 12 bases between them. The CDR3 is made up of 15 amino acids. The CDR3 sequence: CASSPLYGSYNEQFF. The CDR3 DNA reads TGTGCCAGCAGCCCCCTTTATGGCTCCTACAATGAGCAGTTCTTC.

This clonotype was recorded at least ten times. This rearrangement joins TRBV7-9 to TRBJ2-1; 7 nucleotides line up with TRBD1. The CDR3 consists of 15 residues. Germline values: CDR1 SEHNR, CDR2 FQNEAQ (reference sequence). V gave up 2 bases and J gave up 3 bases; unmatched junction bases: 4. The CDR3 loop is CASSLLGQSYNEQFF. CDR3 sequence (DNA): TGTGCCAGCAGCTTACTGGGACAGAGCTACAATGAGCAGTTCTTC.

Many counts were recorded for this clonotype. CDR3 nucleotide sequence: TGTGCCACCAGTGATTTGGGCTATAGCGGGAGTGGCACCGGGGAGCTGTTTTTT. The encoded protein is CATSDLGYSGSGTGELFF. The chain links TRBV24-1 to TRBJ2-2, with 9 bases matching TRBD2. V was pared by 0 bases and J by 4 bases, with 8 bases of the junction left unmatched. This CDR3 has 18 amino acids. Germline V gene lookup returns CDR1 KGHDR and CDR2 SFDVKD.

This clonotype was counted a few times. The chain employs TRBV9 and TRBJ2-7, with TRBD1 matching over 7 bases. Germline CDR1 SGDLS, CDR2 YYNGEE. This CDR3 comprises 17 residues. Losses at the gene ends were 4 bases for V and 4 bases for J; bases not matched to a gene: 17. CDR3 protein: CASSPRPDRVCMYEQYV. DNA of the CDR3: TGTGCCAGCAGCCCCCGTCCCGACAGGGTTTGTATGTACGAGCAGTACGTC.

The chain carries TRBV24-1 and TRBJ2-3; no firm D call. CDR1 KGHDR and CDR2 SFDVKD come from the germline V gene. This CDR3 has 11 residues. V lost 9 bases to trimming and J lost 0 bases, with 3 bases between them. The CDR3 sequence is CATQSTDTQYF. The CDR3 DNA sequence: TGTGCCACCCAGAGCACAGATACGCAGTATTTT.

This clonotype was observed a few times. The gene calls are TRBV7-2 and TRBJ2-3; 10 nucleotides agree with TRBD2. The germline V gene has CDR1 SGHTA and CDR2 FQGNSA. This CDR3 is built from 16 residues. Trimming removed 5 bases from V and 4 bases from J; junction bases left unmatched: 9. The CDR3 spells CASSTHQRGGPDTQYF. The DNA of the CDR3 is TGTGCCAGCAGCACCCATCAGCGGGGGGGCCCAGATACGCAGTATTTT.

This clonotype was counted a few times. The rearrangement joins TRBV7-2 to TRBJ2-5; 8 positions agree with TRBD2. The CDR3 is 15 residues long. J lost 5 bases, V lost 2 bases, and 7 bases had no gene match. Per the germline V gene, CDR1 is SGHTA and CDR2 is FQGNSA. CDR3 DNA: TGTGCCAGCAGCTTATTCGGGGGGGGTTTCGAGACCCAGTACTTC. Its translation: CASSLFGGGFETQYF.

This clonotype was counted only a few times. The chain employs TRBV11-2 and TRBJ2-2; 12 positions agree with TRBD2. With V trimmed by 3 bases and J by 4 bases, 3 bases remained unmatched. CDR1 and CDR2 from the germline V gene are SGHAT and FQNNGV. The CDR3 totals 16 residues. Here the CDR3 reads CASSFRTSGITGELFF. CDR3 nucleotides: TGTGCCAGCAGCTTCCGGACTAGCGGGATCACCGGGGAGCTGTTTTTT.

A few counts support this clonotype. The V call is TRBV6-1, the J call TRBJ2-3; D is perhaps TRBD1 (5 bases). Germline V gives CDR1 MNHNS, CDR2 SASEGT. This CDR3 is built from 14 residues. The V end lost 6 bases, the J end lost 1 base, and 11 bases lay between the germline ends. This chain's CDR3 is CASRRQPRTDTQYF. As DNA, the CDR3 is TGTGCCAGCAGAAGACAGCCGCGCACAGATACGCAGTATTTT.

The chain couples TRBV18 to TRBJ2-3; D possibly corresponds to TRBD1 (5 bases). Looked up from germline, CDR1 is KGHSH and CDR2 is LQKENI. V lost 3 bases and J lost 0, with 10 bases in between. CDR3 size: 15 residues. CDR3 sequence: CASSPQQESTDTQYF. Written as DNA, the CDR3 is TGTGCCAGCTCACCGCAACAGGAGAGCACAGATACGCAGTATTTT.

This clonotype was recorded a few times. The chain is built from TRBV29-1 and TRBJ2-7; D is uncertain. This CDR3 region has 12 residues. The V end was cut by 6 bases, the J end by 1 base, with 10 bases between. Germline CDR1 reads SQVTM; CDR2 reads ANQGSEA. CDR3 DNA sequence: TGCAGCGTAAGGACGGAGTCCTACGAGCAGTACTTC. Amino acids: CSVRTESYEQYF.

This chain's CDR3 is CASSFRVRTSDTQYF. In nucleotides, the CDR3 is TGTGCCAGCAGTTTTCGCGTTCGCACCTCAGATACGCAGTATTTT. The chain couples TRBV27 to TRBJ2-3; D not certain. The CDR3 has 15 amino acids. Trimming left V 3 bases short and J 4 bases short, with 14 bases between. CDR1 MNHEY and CDR2 SMNVEV come from the germline V gene (reference sequence).

V and J are TRBV15 and TRBJ2-5; D is undetermined. Trimming left V 0 bases short and J 2 bases short, with 16 bases between. CDR1 LNHNV and CDR2 YYDKDF come from the germline V gene (reference sequence). CDR3 length equals 17 residues. This CDR3 reads CATSRESIAGLQETQYF. CDR3 in DNA: TGTGCCACCAGCAGAGAATCCATCGCAGGATTACAAGAGACCCAGTACTTC.

The chain has TRBV18 and TRBJ2-3; D ambiguous. The V end lost 3 bases, the J end lost 0 bases, and 13 bases lay between the germline ends. Germline CDR1 is KGHSH and CDR2 is LQKENI. The CDR3 extends over 16 amino acids. The DNA of the CDR3 is TGTGCCAGCTCACCTAGAACTCAATTTAGCACAGATACGCAGTATTTT. It translates to CASSPRTQFSTDTQYF.

This clonotype was recorded a few times. The chain uses TRBV20-1 and TRBJ2-1; 10 positions agree with TRBD1. The germline gives CDR1 DFQATT, CDR2 SNEGSKA (reference sequence). V dropped 6 bases and J dropped 8; count of bases not matched to a gene: 10. The CDR3 is made up of 14 amino acids. DNA for the CDR3: TGCAGTGCCATAGGGGACAGGGGCGGGTATGAGCAGTTCTTC. This encodes CSAIGDRGGYEQFF.

The genes are TRBV6-1 and TRBJ2-1; D unclear. Germline values: CDR1 MNHNS, CDR2 SASEGT. This CDR3 spans 15 amino acids. The ends were cut back, 7 bases at V and 5 bases at J, with 18 bases in the middle. In nucleotides, the CDR3 is TGTGCCAGCACCCTTGGGCAGTATGGGAACAATGAGCAGTTCTTC. Protein: CASTLGQYGNNEQFF.

This chain connects TRBV20-1 to TRBJ2-2, with 9 bases lining up with TRBD1. The CDR3 contains 14 residues. Losses at the gene ends were 1 base for V and 7 bases for J; bases not matched to a gene: 4. Germline values: CDR1 DFQATT, CDR2 SNEGSKA (reference sequence). CDR3 sequence: CSARVTGGFGELFF. Written as DNA, the CDR3 is TGCAGTGCTAGAGTTACAGGGGGCTTCGGGGAGCTGTTTTTT.

The chain joins TRBV6-2 or TRBV6-3 to TRBJ2-6; TRBD1 matches 7 bases. V trimming: 7 bases; J trimming: 3 bases; junction bases outside the gene matches: 18. The germline CDR1 and CDR2 sequences are MNHEY and SVGEGT. CDR3 length: 19 residues. The CDR3 is CASTVQGPASMYGANVLTF. Written as DNA, the CDR3 is TGTGCCAGCACCGTACAGGGGCCAGCCTCGATGTATGGGGCCAACGTCCTGACTTTC.

The table lists this clonotype with a few counts. The DNA for the CDR3 is TGCAGTGCTATAGACACAGGCTCCTACGAGCAGTACTTC. Translation: CSAIDTGSYEQYF. The chain employs TRBV20-1 and TRBJ2-7, with TRBD1 as a possible D gene (5 bases). Per the germline V gene, CDR1 is DFQATT and CDR2 is SNEGSKA (reference sequence). This CDR3 has 13 amino acids. V was cut by 4 bases and J by 0 bases, with 10 bases left in between.